The next 10 T cell receptor beta chains were all read from a single sample in a study of spatial heterogeneity in lung cancer. Time point in this sample: blood at routine non-recurrence follow-up after resection. TCRdb re-called the 5' RACE reads through MiXCR, storing one row per CDR3 protein. The sample has approximately 20,000 distinct CDR3 sequences, about 9.1% seen once; the top ten hold less than 40%. Source: PBMCs, taken at follow-up. All receptors come from a female donor with early-stage non-small cell lung cancer.

This clonotype was recorded at least ten times. The chain joins TRBV29-1 to TRBJ1-1; D might be TRBD1 (5 bases). Germline V gene lookup returns CDR1 SQVTM and CDR2 ANQGSEA. This CDR3 is 12 amino acids long. V was cut by 3 bases and J by 4 bases, with 9 bases left in between. CDR3 sequence: CSVDPGSTEAFF. CDR3 bases: TGCAGCGTTGATCCAGGGTCCACTGAAGCTTTCTTT. Complete variable domain (other parts from reference TRBV29-1 and TRBJ1-1): SAVISQKPSRDICQRGTSLTIQCQVDSQVTMMFWYRQQPGQSLTLIATANQGSEATYESGFVIDKFPISRPNLTFSTLTVSNMSPEDSSIYLCSVDPGSTEAFFGQGTRLTVV.

This clonotype showed up many times. This chain links TRBV20-1 with TRBJ2-7, with 10 positions matching TRBD1. The CDR3 has 15 amino acids. The junction had 9 bases not matched to a gene; V was cut back by 5 bases and J by 2 bases. CDR1 is DFQATT and CDR2 is SNEGSKA in the germline V gene (reference sequence). The CDR3 DNA follows: TGCAGTGCTCCGATGCGGGACAGGGGCGCCTACGAGCAGTACTTC. It translates to CSAPMRDRGAYEQYF.

This clonotype was counted ten times or more. CDR3 protein: CASSHGGASYNEQFF. CDR3 nucleotides: TGCGCCAGCAGCCACGGGGGGGCCTCCTACAATGAGCAGTTCTTC. The gene calls are TRBV4-3 and TRBJ2-1, with TRBD2 matching over 8 bases. Unmatched junction bases numbered 1, after V lost 3 bases and J lost 0 bases. The length of the CDR3 is 15 residues. Germline lookup yields CDR1 LGHNA and CDR2 YSLEER.

This clonotype was recorded at least ten times. The rearrangement links TRBV9 to TRBJ2-7; tentatively, D is TRBD1 (5 bases). Germline-derived CDR1 and CDR2 are SGDLS and YYNGEE. V was shortened by 3 bases and J by 2 bases, with 12 bases between the two germline ends. CDR3 size: 14 residues. Here the CDR3 DNA reads TGTGCCAGCAGCGGTGGGGCAGGAACCTACGAGCAGTACTTC. Translated, it gives CASSGGAGTYEQYF.

This chain uses TRBV29-1 with TRBJ2-7, with 8 bases aligning to TRBD2. This CDR3 spans 11 amino acids. The germline V gene has CDR1 SQVTM and CDR2 ANQGSEA. The V segment lost 6 bases and the J segment 7 bases; nucleotides outside the gene matches: 5. The CDR3 DNA sequence: TGCAGCGTGGCCTTAGCGGGGGAGCAGTACTTC. It translates to CSVALAGEQYF.

This clonotype was recorded at least ten times. The chain is built from TRBV6-6 and TRBJ2-5; 7 bases map to TRBD2. Losses at the gene ends were 2 bases for V and 5 bases for J; bases not matched to a gene: 17. Germline CDR1 is MNHNY and CDR2 is SVGAGI (reference sequence). CDR3 length: 18 residues. The CDR3, as DNA: TGTGCCAGCAGTTACCCCGGTGGGGGGGTGCCCTCCGGGGAGACCCAGTACTTC. Its protein is CASSYPGGGVPSGETQYF.

This clonotype has more than one count but fewer than ten. This chain connects TRBV12-3 or TRBV12-4 to TRBJ1-5; D ambiguous. The CDR3 spans 15 residues. Trimming took 1 base from V and 2 from J, leaving 9 bases between them. CDR3 coding DNA: TGTGCCAGCAGTTTAGAAAGGGCAGGCAATCAGCCCCAGCATTTT. It specifies CASSLERAGNQPQHF.

V and J are TRBV28 and TRBJ2-7; D not certain. The CDR3 is made up of 12 amino acids. The ends were cut back, 6 bases at V and 3 bases at J, with 9 bases in the middle. The germline V gene has CDR1 MDHEN and CDR2 SYDVKM. CDR3 DNA sequence: TGTGCCAGCAGATCCGACGGCTACGAGCAGTACTTC. It is translated as CASRSDGYEQYF.

The sample holds a few counts of this clonotype. Here the CDR3 DNA reads TGTGCCAGCAGCCAAGATGGGACAGGGGGCTTTGACTATGGCTACACCTTC. This codes for CASSQDGTGGFDYGYTF. The chain recombines TRBV4-2 with TRBJ1-2; 12 bases are shared with TRBD1. CDR3 length: 17 residues. Germline CDR1 LGHNA, CDR2 YNFKEQ. V was clipped by 0 bases and J by 3 bases; unmatched bases: 5.

In its sample, this clonotype is medium-sized. The rearrangement links TRBV19 to TRBJ2-1; TRBD2 matches at 9 bases. With 6 bases clipped from V and 0 bases from J, the junction kept 3 bases outside the gene matches. Germline assignment: CDR1 LNHDA and CDR2 SQIVND (reference sequence). The CDR3 covers 15 residues. In nucleotides, the CDR3 is TGTGCCAGTAGCGGACTAGCGAACTCCTACAATGAGCAGTTCTTC. Translated, it gives CASSGLANSYNEQFF.